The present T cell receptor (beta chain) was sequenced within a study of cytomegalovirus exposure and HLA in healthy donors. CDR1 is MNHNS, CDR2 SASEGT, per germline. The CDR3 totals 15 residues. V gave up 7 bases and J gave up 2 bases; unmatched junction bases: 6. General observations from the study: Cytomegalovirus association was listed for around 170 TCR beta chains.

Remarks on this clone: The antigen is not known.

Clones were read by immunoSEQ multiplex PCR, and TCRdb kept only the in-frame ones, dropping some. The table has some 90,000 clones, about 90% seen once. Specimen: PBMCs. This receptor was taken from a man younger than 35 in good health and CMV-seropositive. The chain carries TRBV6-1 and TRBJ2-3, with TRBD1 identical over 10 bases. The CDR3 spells CASTTDRGPTDTQYF. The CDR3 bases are TGTGCCAGCACCACAGACAGGGGGCCCACAGATACGCAGTATTTT.